This record covers a single T cell receptor (beta chain). V lost 5 bases to trimming and J lost 3 bases, with 13 bases between them. The CDR3 runs to 13 residues. Germline values: CDR1 GTSNPN, CDR2 SVGIG (reference sequence). These data originate in a study of cytomegalovirus exposure and HLA in healthy donors. PCR primers comprised 60 Vbeta and 13 Jbeta primers. Sequencing used immunoSEQ multiplex PCR; TCRdb keeps in-frame clones, though not all of them. The table includes about 160,000 clones, around 84% detected once. The sample was PBMCs. The clonotype originates from a man younger than 30 in good health and CMV-seropositive. The genes are TRBV30 and TRBJ1-1; no reliable D call. The CDR3: CAWGPRRDTEAFF. The CDR3 DNA reads TGTGCCTGGGGCCCCCGACGGGACACTGAAGCTTTCTTT.